This TCR beta chain is from a study of blood T cell repertoires in COVID-19. Overall study: Specimens from acute and convalescent COVID-19 originated in the United States, Italy and Spain. PBMCs, B-cell-depleted T cells, or T cells were the source of the cDNA or gDNA that made up the material.

Study processing details: Estimates of nucleated cell counts were drawn from the amplification of reference gene primers. Some clones are missing from TCRdb's copy, which holds only in-frame ones; the method was immunoSEQ multiplex PCR. D and trimming were read from the DNA, whereas the V and J calls and clone size are those reported in that table. This repertoire shows about 160,000 clones, about four fifths found once; its top ten account for about 11%. Germline V gene lookup returns CDR1 SGHTA and CDR2 FQGNSA. V was clipped by 5 bases and J by 6 bases, with 23 bases between them. The length of the CDR3 is 17 residues.

The J gene is TRBJ2-1, the V gene TRBV7-2, with D possibly being TRBD2 (6 bases). This receptor was taken from a woman older than 75 with active or convalescent COVID-19. The material sequenced was peripheral blood. DNA of the CDR3: TGTGCCAGCAGCCTAATAATAGCTCTTCAGGGAGGCAATGAGCAGTTCTTC. Its translation: CASSLIIALQGGNEQFF. The full variable domain, rest sourced from reference TRBV7-2 and TRBJ2-1, is GAGVSQSPSNKVTEKGKDVELRCDPISGHTALYWYRQSLGQGLEFLIYFQGNSAPDKSGLPSDRFSAERTGGSVSTLTIQRTQQEDSAVYLCASSLIIALQGGNEQFFGPGTRLTVL.